This T cell receptor (beta chain) was retrieved from a study of PD-1 blockade in classical Hodgkin lymphoma. Whole-study findings and limits: Exclusion was the outcome for patients who began nivolumab under 1 year after ASCT.

All trial patients relapsed after autologous stem cell transplantation. Patients' outcomes at their best amounted to complete response, partial response or progressive disease. Of note for this clone: Its specificity is unknown.

This table comes from immunoSEQ multiplex PCR, and its TCRdb copy is limited to in-frame clones, with some not included. Seen here are about 41,000 clones, about 74% observed once, and the top ten hold about 20%. The origin of this receptor is a human donor with classical Hodgkin lymphoma. The sample consisted of peripheral blood mononuclear cells (PBMCs), taken at baseline.

CDR3: CAWGAGTGEETQYF. CDR3 sequence (DNA): TGTGCCTGGGGGGCGGGGACTGGGGAGGAGACCCAGTACTTC. The chain couples TRBV30 to TRBJ2-5, with TRBD2 as a possible D gene (6 bases). V was shortened by 5 bases and J by 5 bases, with 18 bases between the two germline ends. The CDR3 spans 14 residues. Germline V lookup: CDR1 GTSNPN, CDR2 SVGIG (reference sequence).